The rows below give T cell receptor beta chains drawn from one sample of a study of OX40 agonist ivuxolimab in advanced cancers. Profiled with immunoSEQ multiplex PCR; TCRdb holds only in-frame clones, not every one. This table holds 65,000 to 95,000 clones, 70% to 90% found once. Here the sequenced sample was CD4+ or CD8+ T cells sorted from blood, taken in a trial of the OX40 agonist ivuxolimab. The receptors stem from an adult with an advanced solid tumor such as melanoma, head and neck, liver or kidney cancer. Both conserved end residues are part of each CDR3. D genes are given only for firm matches. Expanded clones are given a class, and other clones once, few, many or no size at all.

D,J,size,V,DNA,CDR3
TRBD2,TRBJ2-7,NA,TRBV13,TGTGCCAGCAGCTTAGGGCGGGGGGCCTACGAGCAGTACTTC,CASSLGRGAYEQYF
NA,TRBJ2-7,NA,TRBV7-8,TGTGCCAGCAGCTTAGGGGCGATTGGACTCAACGAGCAGTACTTC,CASSLGAIGLNEQYF
TRBD2,TRBJ2-3,NA,TRBV13,TGTGCCAGCAGCTTAGATCTAGCGGGAGAACACACAGATACGCAGTATTTT,CASSLDLAGEHTDTQYF
TRBD2,TRBJ2-3,NA,TRBV13,TGTGCCAGCAGCTTAGCTCTGGCTAGCGGATACACAGATACGCAGTATTTT,CASSLALASGYTDTQYF
TRBD1,TRBJ1-2,NA,TRBV11-2,TGTGCCAGCAGCTTCCTAGGGGGACAGTCGTATCTGCGGTATGGCTACACCTTC,CASSFLGGQSYLRYGYTF
TRBD2,TRBJ2-1,NA,TRBV12-5,TGTGCTAGTGGGAAGGGGACTAGCGGGCACAATGAGCAGTTCTTC,CASGKGTSGHNEQFF
NA,TRBJ1-5,NA,TRBV4-1,TGCGCCAGCAGCCAAATGGGCAACGGGAGGTGGGAGGATCAGCCCCAGCATTTT,CASSQMGNGRWEDQPQHF
NA,TRBJ2-3,NA,TRBV2,TGTGCCAGCTCTCCGAATACGCAGTATTTT,CASSPNTQYF
NA,TRBJ2-7,many,TRBV5-4,TGTGCCAGCAGCTTGGTGGGGTTCTACGAGCAGTACTTC,CASSLVGFYEQYF
NA,TRBJ2-3,NA,TRBV11-3,TGTGCCGAGAAGGGACTTACTAGCACAGATACGCAGTATTTT,CAEKGLTSTDTQYF
TRBD1,TRBJ2-7,NA,TRBV6-6,TGTGCCAGCAGAACCGGGACAGGGACCTACGAGCAGTACTTC,CASRTGTGTYEQYF
NA,TRBJ1-1,NA,TRBV4-1,TGCGCCAGCAGCCAAGATAACAGGATGAACACTGAAGCTTTCTTT,CASSQDNRMNTEAFF
TRBD1,TRBJ1-4,NA,TRBV28,TGTGCCTCAGGGGGCGAATGGGAAAAACTGTTTTTT,CASGGEWEKLFF
NA,TRBJ1-4,NA,TRBV27,TGTGCCAGCAGCTCCAGTGCGGGGGCAACTAATGAAAAACTGTTTTTT,CASSSSAGATNEKLFF
NA,TRBJ1-2,NA,TRBV5-6,TGTGCCAGCAGCTTTTTAGGGGATGGCTACACCTTC,CASSFLGDGYTF
NA,TRBJ1-1,NA,TRBV10-1,TGCGCCAGCGTCGGGGGATCGGCTTTCTTT,CASVGGSAFF
NA,TRBJ1-5,NA,TRBV19,TGTGCCAGTAGTATAGTAGAGAGCAATCAGCCCCAGCATTTT,CASSIVESNQPQHF
TRBD1,TRBJ2-7,NA,TRBV11-1,TGTGCCAGCAGTTCGGACAGGGCCTACGAGCAGTACTTC,CASSSDRAYEQYF
NA,TRBJ2-5,NA,TRBV4-1,TGCGCCAGCAGCCAAGAAGCAGCGGAGACCCAGTACTTC,CASSQEAAETQYF
NA,TRBJ2-3,NA,TRBV12-5,TGTGCTAGTGGGTTTGAGGGGGGCGGAAGAAATACGCAGTATTTT,CASGFEGGGRNTQYF
NA,TRBJ2-1,NA,TRBV2,TGTGCCAGCAGTGAAGCGGGTTTCTCCACCCGGTTCTTC,CASSEAGFSTRFF
TRBD2,TRBJ2-7,NA,TRBV6-5,TGTGCCAGCAGTTTGGGAGGTTGGGAGGGAGCCTACGAGCAGTACTTC,CASSLGGWEGAYEQYF
NA,TRBJ2-5,NA,TRBV7-2,TGTGCCAGCAGCTTACAACACCCGGGGGCAGAGACCCAGTACTTC,CASSLQHPGAETQYF
NA,TRBJ2-2,once,TRBV7-3,TGTGCCAGCAGCTTTTGGTCCGGGGAGCTGTTTTTT,CASSFWSGELFF
NA,TRBJ1-2,NA,TRBV6-5,TGTGCCAGCAGTTTTCTGGGCAGGGAAGACTATGGCTACACCTTC,CASSFLGREDYGYTF
NA,TRBJ2-7,NA,TRBV5-4,TGTGCCAGCAGCTTCTGGGGAACATCCTACGAGCAGTACTTC,CASSFWGTSYEQYF
NA,TRBJ2-1,NA,TRBV2,TGTGCCAGCCCATTACTCCAGGGATCAGGGAATGAGCAGTTCTTC,CASPLLQGSGNEQFF
NA,TRBJ2-2,NA,TRBV7-6,TGTGCCAGCAGCAACCTAGAAGAGAACACCGGGGAGCTGTTTTTT,CASSNLEENTGELFF
NA,TRBJ1-4,NA,TRBV6-5,TGTGCCAGCAGTATCGGGACCAACGGTAGAAAACTGTTTTTT,CASSIGTNGRKLFF
TRBD2,TRBJ2-7,NA,TRBV18,TGTGCCAGCTCAGTGGGGAGCGGGAGTTACGAGCAGTACTTC,CASSVGSGSYEQYF
NA,TRBJ2-1,NA,TRBV7-8,TGTGCCAGCAGCTCCGGACTCTACAATGAGCAGTTCTTC,CASSSGLYNEQFF
NA,TRBJ2-3,NA,TRBV5-1,TGCGCCAGCAGCGCCGTAGCGGGCACAGATACGCAGTATTTT,CASSAVAGTDTQYF
NA,TRBJ1-2,NA,TRBV7-8,TGTGCCGGCAGCTTGAGACCTAGGCTCTATGGCTACACCTTC,CAGSLRPRLYGYTF
NA,TRBJ2-7,NA,TRBV18,TGTGCCAGCTCACCATATGGGTCCCCGGGCGAGCAGTACTTC,CASSPYGSPGEQYF
NA,TRBJ2-7,NA,TRBV15,TGTGCCACCAGCAGAGGCCTTAGTGGGAGCGTATACGAGCAGTACTTC,CATSRGLSGSVYEQYF
TRBD2,TRBJ2-2,NA,TRBV5-5,TGTGCCAGCAGCCGGAGCGGGGAAAGGACCGGGGAGCTGTTTTTT,CASSRSGERTGELFF
TRBD2,TRBJ2-1,NA,TRBV27,TGTGCCAGCAGTTTAGAAGGACTAGGAGAGCAGTTCTTC,CASSLEGLGEQFF
NA,TRBJ2-7,NA,TRBV4-2,TGTGCCAGCAGCCCAGGGGCGGGGAGCTCCTACGAGCAGTACTTC,CASSPGAGSSYEQYF
NA,TRBJ2-2,NA,TRBV11-3,TGTGCCAGCAGCCCAGGACAGATAGGAAACACCGGGGAGCTGTTTTTT,CASSPGQIGNTGELFF
TRBD1,TRBJ1-2,few,TRBV5-4,TGTGCCAGCAGCTTGGGACAGGGGTTTGACTATGGCTACACCTTC,CASSLGQGFDYGYTF
TRBD1,TRBJ2-2,NA,TRBV19,TGTGCCAGTAGGGTGGACAGGGGGCTTATCGGGGAGCTGTTTTTT,CASRVDRGLIGELFF
NA,TRBJ1-1,NA,TRBV7-2,TGTGCCAGCAGCTGGCGGAACACTGAAGCTTTCTTT,CASSWRNTEAFF
TRBD1,TRBJ2-3,few,TRBV4-1,TGCGCCAGCAGACAGGGGGACTTTTCCACAGATACGCAGTATTTT,CASRQGDFSTDTQYF
TRBD2,TRBJ2-1,NA,TRBV11-2,TGTGCCAGCAGCTCCGATAGCGGGACCTACAATGAGCAGTTCTTC,CASSSDSGTYNEQFF
NA,TRBJ2-1,NA,TRBV7-9,TGTGCCAGCACCGTCCCCGGGACAAATTACAATGAGCAGTTCTTC,CASTVPGTNYNEQFF
NA,TRBJ2-7,NA,TRBV11-1,TGTGCCAGCAGCTTCCGGACACCCAACTACGAGCAGTACTTC,CASSFRTPNYEQYF
NA,TRBJ1-5,NA,TRBV7-2,TGTGCCAGCAGCTTAGATTTGAGTCCTCAGCCCCAGCATTTT,CASSLDLSPQPQHF
TRBD2,TRBJ2-3,NA,TRBV18,TGTGCCAGCTCACGGCTAGCGGGAGCTAGCACAGATACGCAGTATTTT,CASSRLAGASTDTQYF